Listed here are 10 T cell receptor beta chains from one sample, sequenced in a study of T cells in Graves' hyperthyroidism and ophthalmopathy. Authors of the study amplified TCR beta CDR3 regions from RNA transcripts. When the TCR CDR3 underwent first-round RT-PCR, the HTBI primer set was used. TCRdb used MiXCR to reprocess the multiplex PCR reads, holding one entry per CDR3 protein. Counted here are hundreds of thousands of distinct CDR3 sequences, around 15% occurring once; the ten biggest clones make up more than 15%. Sequencing used blood. These receptors were collected from a woman between 18 and 30 years old with Graves' hyperthyroidism.

This clonotype was counted many times. V and J are TRBV12-3 or TRBV12-4 and TRBJ1-5; D unresolved. This CDR3 contains 12 residues. Trimming took 6 bases from V and 0 from J, leaving 3 bases between them. CDR3 sequence: CASRGSNQPQHF. CDR3 coding DNA: TGTGCCAGCAGAGGTAGCAATCAGCCCCAGCATTTT.

This clonotype was recorded at least ten times. The gene calls are TRBV5-1 and TRBJ1-1; D is ambiguous. The CDR3 runs 15 residues. The V gene lost 0 bases and the J gene lost 0 bases, with 9 bases spanning the gap. Looked up from germline, CDR1 is SGHRS and CDR2 is YFSETQ. The CDR3 protein is CASSLDGVMNTEAFF. For the CDR3, the DNA is TGCGCCAGCAGCTTGGATGGCGTCATGAACACTGAAGCTTTCTTT.

The V call is TRBV12-3 or TRBV12-4, the J call TRBJ2-7; TRBD1 aligns across 8 bases. Trimming took 6 bases from V and 5 from J; bases not matched to a gene: 9. The CDR3 has 14 residues. CDR3 nucleotide sequence: TGTGCCAGCAGCTTAACCAGGGGGCGGCACGAGCAGTACTTC. Its translation is CASSLTRGRHEQYF.

This clonotype was seen ten or more times. Here the CDR3 reads CAISVAQGPYEQYF. CDR3 nucleotide sequence: TGTGCCATCAGTGTAGCACAGGGGCCCTACGAGCAGTACTTC. The chain is built from TRBV10-3 and TRBJ2-7; 7 bases align to TRBD1. The CDR3 is 14 amino acids. Trimming took 4 bases from V and 2 from J; bases not matched to a gene: 5. Germline CDR1 reads ENHRY; CDR2 reads SYGVKD.

The V and J genes are TRBV12-3 or TRBV12-4 and TRBJ2-1, with a weak D call TRBD2 (5 bases). The CDR3 runs to 12 residues. The V end lost 7 bases, the J end lost 4 bases, and 8 bases lay between the germline ends. CDR3 residues: CASTRGYNEQFF. The CDR3 DNA is TGTGCCAGCACTCGGGGTTACAATGAGCAGTTCTTC.

This clonotype was observed at least ten times. The J gene is TRBJ1-2, the V gene TRBV7-2, with TRBD1 matching over 8 bases. The CDR3 extends over 16 amino acids. V gave up 4 bases and J gave up 8 bases; unmatched junction bases: 15. CDR1 SGHTA and CDR2 FQGNSA come from the germline V gene. CDR3 in DNA: TGTGCCAGCAGCTCCCACCACTCACAGGGGGTGAGGGGCTACACCTTC. Its translation is CASSSHHSQGVRGYTF.

This rearrangement joins TRBV20-1 to TRBJ2-7, with TRBD2 matching over 8 bases. The CDR3 extends over 13 amino acids. Germline V gene data show CDR1 as DFQATT and CDR2 as SNEGSKA (reference sequence). After removal of 6 bases from V and 2 bases from J, the junction contained 6 bases not matched to a gene. The CDR3 DNA reads as TGCAGTGCCCACTTAGCGGGGACCTACGAGCAGTACTTC. Residues: CSAHLAGTYEQYF.

This clonotype was seen at least ten times. The chain couples TRBV12-3 or TRBV12-4 to TRBJ2-5, with a tentative D call TRBD2 (5 bases). The CDR3 is 16 residues long. Trimming cost V 3 bases and J 3 bases, with 17 bases left between them. The CDR3 reads CASSFLGAAEKETQYF. CDR3 DNA: TGTGCCAGCAGTTTTCTGGGAGCAGCCGAGAAAGAGACCCAGTACTTC.

There are many counts of this clonotype. The gene calls are TRBV13 and TRBJ1-2; perhaps TRBD1 as D (6 bases). This CDR3 has 13 amino acids. Looked up from germline, CDR1 is PRHDT and CDR2 is FYEKMQ (reference sequence). V was pared by 3 bases and J by 2 bases, with 7 bases between. This CDR3 reads CASSFTGNYGYTF. The CDR3 DNA sequence: TGTGCCAGCAGCTTCACAGGGAACTATGGCTACACCTTC.

Worth noting for this clonotype: This is likely a read error, given that the CDR3 carries no conserved phenylalanine or tryptophan at its end. This chain connects TRBV12-3 or TRBV12-4 to TRBJ2-2; 9 positions match TRBD1. The CDR3 has 15 amino acids. The V gene end was trimmed by 6 bases and the J gene end by 5 bases; junction bases not matched to a gene: 7. The CDR3 region is CASSLGQGLTGELFL. CDR3 bases: TGTGCCAGCAGCCTCGGACAGGGGCTTACCGGGGAGCTGTTTCTT.